This record looks at one TCR beta chain sequence and its context. This entry is derived from a study of radiotherapy plus CTLA-4 blockade in lung cancer. The data were produced by immunoSEQ multiplex PCR, yet TCRdb's version contains in-frame clones alone and is incomplete. The sample holds roughly 57,000 clones; roughly four fifths are singletons and the top ten take under 7%. The sequence came from a human donor with non-small cell lung cancer whose response to radiotherapy plus ipilimumab could not be evaluated. This sample comprised peripheral blood, obtained from a patient treated with radiotherapy plus ipilimumab.

CDR3 sequence (DNA): TGTGCCAGCAGCCCCGAGGGGGGGCCCTACGAGCAGTACTTC. Translating it yields CASSPEGGPYEQYF. V and J are TRBV27 and TRBJ2-7, with D perhaps TRBD2 (7 bases). The CDR3 spans 14 residues. Germline CDR1 reads MNHEY; CDR2 reads SMNVEV (reference sequence). The ends were cut back, 6 bases at V and 2 bases at J, with 14 bases in the middle.